Following are 12 T cell receptor beta chains from one sample sequenced in a study. TCRdb redid the calling of the 5' RACE reads with MiXCR, one entry per CDR3 protein. Of 55,000 to 75,000 distinct CDR3 sequences listed, roughly 30% were seen once; the top ten hold about 2.3%. The specimen sequenced was tumor-infiltrating naive CD4+ T cells sorted from the breast tumor. Subset given: naive CD4+ T cells, CD4+CD45RA+CD25-. These receptors were collected from a female donor with breast cancer.

This clonotype was observed a handful of times. This sequence joins TRBV6-5 and TRBJ1-2; perhaps TRBD1 as D (5 bases). V was trimmed by 5 bases and J by 7 bases, leaving 17 bases between them. Germline loops: CDR1 MNHEY, CDR2 SVGAGI. The CDR3 consists of 14 residues. CDR3 coding DNA: TGTGCCAGCAGTGGCAGGAGAGGGACGGGTGGCTACACCTTC. Translation gives CASSGRRGTGGYTF.

The chain has TRBV6-1 and TRBJ2-7; unclear D gene. V was clipped by 0 bases and J by 7 bases, with 13 bases between them. The CDR3 extends over 14 amino acids. Germline V gene data show CDR1 as MNHNS and CDR2 as SASEGT. The CDR3 DNA reads as TGTGCCAGCAGTGAAGCAGAGAGCCTTCGAGAGCAGTACTTC. Its translation: CASSEAESLREQYF.

This clonotype was picked up a small number of times. The chain couples TRBV20-1 to TRBJ1-1, with a weak D call TRBD1 (6 bases). Per the germline V gene, CDR1 is DFQATT and CDR2 is SNEGSKA (reference sequence). The V gene lost 1 base and the J gene lost 7 bases, with 10 bases spanning the gap. This CDR3 has 12 amino acids. CDR3 nucleotide sequence: TGCAGTGCTAGAGGACAGGTTGATGAAGCTTTCTTT. Translated: CSARGQVDEAFF.

This CDR3 is CASSSTLRGAKNIQYF. CDR3 coding DNA: TGCGCCAGCAGCTCGACCCTTCGCGGGGCCAAAAACATTCAGTACTTC. V and J are TRBV5-1 and TRBJ2-4; maybe TRBD2 (5 bases). The CDR3 loop spans 16 amino acids. V lost 3 bases and J 1 base, leaving 14 bases between the germline ends. Germline lookup yields CDR1 SGHRS and CDR2 YFSETQ.

The CDR3 is CAWKMTGWTGELFF. For the CDR3, the DNA is TGTGCCTGGAAGATGACAGGGTGGACCGGGGAGCTGTTTTTT. The chain joins TRBV30 to TRBJ2-2; 7 nucleotides agree with TRBD1. Germline CDR1 and CDR2: GTSNPN and SVGIG (reference sequence). V trimming: 4 bases; J trimming: 5 bases; junction bases outside the gene matches: 7. This CDR3 is built from 14 residues.

This clonotype is categorized as medium-sized. V is TRBV7-2 and J is TRBJ2-6, with D tentatively TRBD1 (5 bases). CDR3 length: 17 residues. V lost 6 bases and J lost 0, with 15 bases in between. The germline gives CDR1 SGHTA, CDR2 FQGNSA. The DNA of the CDR3 is TGTGCCAGCAGTAAAACCCTAACAGGCTCTGGGGCCAACGTCCTGACTTTC. Translating it yields CASSKTLTGSGANVLTF.

The genes are TRBV9 and TRBJ2-1, with 11 bases aligning to TRBD2. The CDR3 extends over 16 amino acids. Unmatched junction bases numbered 6, after V lost 0 bases and J lost 7 bases. Germline CDR1 is SGDLS and CDR2 is YYNGEE. The CDR3: CASSVVIAGGPNEQFF. The CDR3, as DNA: TGTGCCAGCAGCGTAGTAATAGCGGGAGGGCCAAATGAGCAGTTCTTC.

This clonotype was found a few times. The chain links TRBV7-9 to TRBJ2-3, with D perhaps matching TRBD1 or TRBD2 (5 bases each). The CDR3 length is 14 residues. V was clipped by 4 bases and J by 5 bases, with 13 bases between them. Per germline, CDR1 SEHNR and CDR2 FQNEAQ (reference sequence). The CDR3 region is CASSSGSGQDTQYF. CDR3 nucleotide sequence: TGTGCCAGCAGCTCGGGGTCAGGACAAGATACGCAGTATTTT. Full variable domain (outside the CDR3, taken from reference TRBV7-9 and TRBJ2-3): DTGVSQNPRHKITKRGQNVTFRCDPISEHNRLYWYRQTLGQGPEFLTYFQNEAQLEKSRLLSDRFSAERPKGSFSTLEIQRTEQGDSAMYLCASSSGSGQDTQYFGPGTRLTVL.

This clonotype has a count of ten or more. V gene TRBV6-1 combines with J gene TRBJ2-1, with no clear D. The CDR3 runs to 13 residues. Germline-derived CDR1 and CDR2 are MNHNS and SASEGT. V was trimmed by 2 bases and J by 5 bases, leaving 7 bases between them. The CDR3, as DNA: TGTGCCAGCAGTGAACAAGGGCACAATGAGCAGTTCTTC. This sequence encodes CASSEQGHNEQFF.

The table lists this clonotype with many counts. The J gene is TRBJ2-7, the V gene TRBV20-1; D call uncertain. V lost 6 bases and J lost 2, with 17 bases in between. The CDR3 consists of 14 residues. From germline, CDR1 is DFQATT and CDR2 SNEGSKA (reference sequence). This chain's CDR3 is CSASPPSPAYEQYF. CDR3 nucleotide sequence: TGCAGTGCCAGCCCCCCGAGTCCAGCCTACGAGCAGTACTTC.

There are a few counts of this clonotype. The chain carries TRBV20-1 and TRBJ2-7; no clear D gene. Germline V gene lookup returns CDR1 DFQATT and CDR2 SNEGSKA (reference sequence). The CDR3 totals 12 residues. The V gene lost 2 bases and the J gene lost 3 bases, with 8 bases spanning the gap. This CDR3 is CSARPAGYEQYF. The CDR3, as DNA: TGCAGTGCTAGACCGGCCGGCTACGAGCAGTACTTC.

This clonotype came up many times. The chain has TRBV11-2 and TRBJ2-2, with 10 nucleotides matching TRBD2. The CDR3 length is 15 residues. Germline assignment: CDR1 SGHAT and CDR2 FQNNGV. The junction had 7 bases not matched to a gene; V was cut back by 5 bases and J by 7 bases. Here the CDR3 reads CASSLSGRRDGELFF. The DNA for the CDR3 is TGTGCCAGCAGCCTTAGCGGGAGGCGGGACGGGGAGCTGTTTTTT.